The 21 T cell receptor beta chains presented below share a single source sample, sequenced in a study of CD8 T cells in Susac syndrome (dated by TCRdb to between 2018 and 2021). Libraries were prepared through the immunoSEQ multiplex PCR assay. RNA was extracted using the RNeasy kit, and roughly 0.45 to 1 microgram was reverse transcribed with random hexamers. TCRdb trimmed the raw reads at Q25, called clones with MiXCR and kept productive beta chains. One record per CDR3 amino acid sequence lists the most common genes and DNA. The sample includes about 150,000 distinct CDR3 sequences, with approximately 95% observed a single time. The top ten clones comprise 0.15% to 0.2% of the sample. Sequenced input: CD4+ T cells from PBMCs. These receptors were collected from a human donor with Susac syndrome.

This chain connects TRBV6-2 or TRBV6-3 to TRBJ1-2; D gene uncertain. The CDR3 has 15 amino acids. The germline V and J ends were trimmed by 0 bases and 3 bases, with 11 bases remaining between them. Germline V gene lookup returns CDR1 MNHEY and CDR2 SVGEGT. This CDR3 is CASSYSNIGDYGYTF. For the CDR3, the DNA is TGTGCCAGCAGTTACTCGAACATAGGAGACTATGGCTACACCTTC.

The rearrangement uses TRBV20-1 and TRBJ1-2; 9 bases match TRBD1. J gave up 6 bases and V 1 base, and 3 bases lay outside the gene matches. CDR1 and CDR2 from the germline V gene are DFQATT and SNEGSKA (reference sequence). This CDR3 is 13 amino acids long. This CDR3 is CSARGTGAHGYTF. Here the CDR3 DNA reads TGCAGTGCTAGAGGGACAGGGGCCCATGGCTACACCTTC.

The rearrangement joins TRBV2 to TRBJ1-2; D gene uncertain. Germline V gives CDR1 SNHLY, CDR2 FYNNEI. The CDR3 runs 13 residues. V shed 8 bases and J shed 5 bases, with 15 bases lying between them. The CDR3 DNA reads TGTGCCAGCTCCCTTGGGGTATGGTATGGCTACACCTTC. Its translation is CASSLGVWYGYTF. Full variable domain (rest looked up from reference TRBV2 and TRBJ1-2): EPEVTQTPSHQVTQMGQEVILRCVPISNHLYFYWYRQILGQKVEFLVSFYNNEISEKSEIFDDQFSVERPDGSNFTLKIRSTKLEDSAMYFCASSLGVWYGYTFGSGTRLTVV.

V gene TRBV15 combines with J gene TRBJ2-5; either TRBD1 or TRBD2 may fit D (5 bases each). This CDR3 has 15 amino acids. Trimming cost V 5 bases and J 5 bases, with 18 bases left between them. Germline CDR1 LNHNV, CDR2 YYDKDF (reference sequence). The CDR3 reads CATSLRDPGRETQYF. The DNA of the CDR3 is TGTGCCACCAGCCTACGGGACCCGGGCAGGGAGACCCAGTACTTC.

The chain uses TRBV9 and TRBJ2-2; D unclear. This CDR3 has 15 amino acids. Germline V gene data show CDR1 as SGDLS and CDR2 as YYNGEE. With 0 bases removed from V and 4 bases from J, the gap between germline ends came to 10 bases. The CDR3 bases are TGTGCCAGCAGCGTAGCCCATCCCTCCACCGGGGAGCTGTTTTTT. As protein: CASSVAHPSTGELFF.

The chain employs TRBV24-1 and TRBJ1-5, with D perhaps TRBD1 (5 bases). V shed 4 bases and J shed 5 bases, with 11 bases lying between them. The germline gives CDR1 KGHDR, CDR2 SFDVKD. This CDR3 is built from 14 residues. CDR3 residues: CATSDSDSYQPQHF. CDR3 coding DNA: TGTGCCACCAGTGACTCAGACAGCTATCAGCCCCAGCATTTT.

The rearrangement links TRBV12-3 or TRBV12-4 to TRBJ1-2; D unresolved. There are 13 residues in the CDR3. Trimming stripped 6 bases from V and 2 bases from J, with 10 bases between. CDR3 in amino acids: CASRPGANYGYTF. DNA for the CDR3: TGTGCCAGCAGGCCGGGAGCCAACTATGGCTACACCTTC.

The chain joins TRBV5-4 to TRBJ2-5, with a tentative D call TRBD2 (6 bases). V gave up 4 bases and J gave up 5 bases, with 18 bases separating them. CDR1 and CDR2 from the germline V gene are SGHNT and YYREEE (reference sequence). The CDR3 length is 15 residues. Written as DNA, the CDR3 is TGTGCCAGCAGCCCTGGAGGGGCGGCCCGGGAGACCCAGTACTTC. Its translation: CASSPGGAARETQYF.

V and J are TRBV6-6 and TRBJ1-6, with D possibly being TRBD1 (5 bases). V lost 10 bases and J 4 bases, leaving 11 bases between the germline ends. Germline V CDR1 and CDR2: MNHNY, SVGAGI (reference sequence). The CDR3 has 13 amino acids. The chain's CDR3 is CAIQTDYNSPLHF. Here the CDR3 DNA reads TGTGCCATCCAGACAGATTATAATTCACCCCTCCACTTT.

This sequence joins TRBV20-1 and TRBJ2-4, with TRBD1 matching over 9 bases. This CDR3 contains 12 residues. Germline-derived CDR1 and CDR2 are DFQATT and SNEGSKA (reference sequence). Trimming took 3 bases from V and 6 from J; bases not matched to a gene: 0. This CDR3 reads CSARDRGNIQYF. Written as DNA, the CDR3 is TGCAGTGCTAGGGACAGGGGAAACATTCAGTACTTC.

This chain connects TRBV29-1 to TRBJ2-3; 12 bases are shared with TRBD2. V shed 0 bases and J 14 bases; nucleotides not matched to a gene: 6. CDR3 length: 13 amino acids. The germline CDR1 and CDR2 sequences are SQVTM and ANQGSEA. CDR3 amino acids: CSVEELAGGQGYF. The DNA for the CDR3 is TGCAGCGTTGAAGAACTAGCGGGGGGCCAAGGGTATTTT.

The V call is TRBV29-1, the J call TRBJ2-1; the match to TRBD2 covers 9 bases. There are 18 residues in the CDR3. Germline V gives CDR1 SQVTM, CDR2 ANQGSEA. Trimming at V came to 7 bases and at J to 0 bases, leaving 16 bases not matched to a gene. The CDR3 region is CSAKQASGDRSSYNEQFF. The CDR3 nucleotides read TGCAGCGCCAAGCAAGCTAGCGGGGACCGCAGCTCCTACAATGAGCAGTTCTTC.

This chain joins TRBV13 and TRBJ2-7; D possibly matches TRBD1 or TRBD2 (6 bases each). This CDR3 comprises 15 residues. Germline values: CDR1 PRHDT, CDR2 FYEKMQ (reference sequence). Trimming shortened V by 5 bases and J by 1 base, and 15 bases separated the two germline ends. CDR3 coding DNA: TGTGCCAGCAGCCCCGAGGGGGGTGGGTCCTACGAGCAGTACTTC. The encoded protein is CASSPEGGGSYEQYF.

The CDR3 here is CASSYQAWGDTEAFF. The CDR3 nucleotides read TGCGCCAGCAGCTACCAGGCGTGGGGGGACACTGAAGCTTTCTTT. The rearrangement uses TRBV4-1 and TRBJ1-1; D may be TRBD1 (5 bases). This CDR3 contains 15 residues. Germline V lookup: CDR1 MGHRA, CDR2 YSYEKL. Trimming stripped 5 bases from V and 3 bases from J, with 16 bases between.

V is TRBV29-1 and J is TRBJ2-5; 7 nucleotides line up with TRBD2. Germline V gene sequence: CDR1 SQVTM, CDR2 ANQGSEA. There are 14 residues in the CDR3. V was clipped by 6 bases and J by 7 bases; unmatched bases: 14. The CDR3 DNA is TGCAGCGTCGCCCCCGGGGTGGGAGGGCCGACCCAGTACTTC. This codes for CSVAPGVGGPTQYF.

This CDR3 reads CASSVDPGDDYGYTF. The CDR3 DNA reads as TGTGCCAGCAGCGTAGATCCAGGGGATGACTATGGCTACACCTTC. The genes are TRBV9 and TRBJ1-2; the D gene is possibly TRBD1 (6 bases). V was shortened by 0 bases and J by 3 bases, with 12 bases between the two germline ends. Germline CDR1 and CDR2: SGDLS and YYNGEE. CDR3 length equals 15 residues.

This chain uses TRBV11-2 with TRBJ1-2; 9 nucleotides line up with TRBD1. Germline trimming cut 1 base from V and 10 bases from J; bases unmatched to any gene: 4. Germline CDR1 SGHAT, CDR2 FQNNGV. The length of the CDR3 is 13 residues. The CDR3 coding sequence is TGTGCCAGCAGCTTAGTGGGACAGGGCTTCTACACCTTC. Its translation is CASSLVGQGFYTF.

The chain combines TRBV9 with TRBJ1-2, with D possibly TRBD1 on 5 matching bases. This CDR3 is 15 amino acids long. Trimming shortened V by 4 bases and J by 2 bases, and 15 bases separated the two germline ends. Germline V lookup: CDR1 SGDLS, CDR2 YYNGEE. This CDR3 is CASSSRGAVNYGYTF. The CDR3 DNA reads as TGTGCCAGCAGCTCCCGTGGGGCAGTCAACTATGGCTACACCTTC.

The chain couples TRBV18 to TRBJ2-5; the D is unclear. V lost 0 bases, J lost 5 bases, and 10 bases lay in between. Germline CDR1 KGHSH, CDR2 LQKENI. The CDR3 totals 14 residues. The CDR3 loop is CASSPPAVAETQYF. CDR3 DNA: TGTGCCAGCTCACCACCGGCGGTTGCGGAGACCCAGTACTTC. The whole variable domain, filled in from reference TRBV18 and TRBJ2-5, reads NAGVMQNPRHLVRRRGQEARLRCSPMKGHSHVYWYRQLPEEGLKFMVYLQKENIIDESGMPKERFSAEFPKEGPSILRIQQVVRGDSAAYFCASSPPAVAETQYFGPGTRLLVL.

The rearrangement uses TRBV29-1 and TRBJ2-2; D gene ambiguous. Trimming took 7 bases from V and 4 from J, leaving 16 bases between them. The CDR3 contains 14 residues. CDR1 and CDR2 from the germline V gene are SQVTM and ANQGSEA. For the CDR3, the DNA is TGCAGCGCCTGGGCCCGCCAGGCCACCGGGGAGCTGTTTTTT. Translation gives CSAWARQATGELFF.

This clonotype was counted once. The rearrangement links TRBV29-1 to TRBJ2-5; D is unclear. Germline V gene lookup returns CDR1 SQVTM and CDR2 ANQGSEA. V was cut by 3 bases and J by 1 base, with 3 bases left in between. This CDR3 comprises 11 residues. The CDR3 DNA is TGCAGCGTTGAGCCCCAAGAGACCCAGTACTTC. This encodes CSVEPQETQYF.